This T cell receptor beta chain was sequenced in a study of blood T cells in healthy people across ages. The study, taken as a whole, reports: Diversity was higher, and naive CD4+ cells more numerous, in long-lived donors than in aged donors. Total diversity from one million sequenced T cells was likely underestimated.

A second roughly 6 to 11 cycle PCR used barcoded and J-beta primers. TCRdb used MiXCR to reprocess the 5' RACE reads, holding one entry per CDR3 protein. The table has 1,300,000 or so distinct CDR3 sequences, 59% seen once; the top ten hold 6.5% to 8.5%. This clonotype was counted once. The target antigen is unknown. In germline, CDR1 is SGHTA, CDR2 FQGNSA. The CDR3 totals 15 residues. The J gene is TRBJ2-1, the V gene TRBV7-2; 11 positions match TRBD2. With the DNA end fitting TRBJ2-7 better, the J assignment may be wrong. Source material: blood. The receptor comes from a man between 18 and 29 years old in good health. This chain's CDR3 is CASSSATSGVNEQYF. The CDR3 DNA reads as TGTGCCAGCAGCTCAGCGACTAGCGGGGTAAATGAGCAGTACTTC.